The entry that follows covers one T cell receptor beta chain sequence. Its antigen is unknown. One junction end disagrees with the germline gene, perhaps due to a read error. Donor samples were obtained from healthy Caucasian individuals from Russia, aged 6 to 90. This specimen belongs to a study of blood T cells in healthy people across ages. Germline lookup yields CDR1 SSHAT and CDR2 FNYEAQ (reference sequence). This CDR3 has 17 residues. For the second PCR, which ran for about 7 to 12 cycles, a sample-barcoded 5' primer and a J-beta primer mix were used. MiXCR, applied by TCRdb to the 5' RACE reads, yields one record per CDR3 protein. Of over 1,500,000 distinct CDR3 sequences listed, 30% to 40% were seen once; the top ten hold under 25%. Study-wide results and caveats: Lack of knowledge of donor CMV status possibly confounded expanded clonotype changes. Estimated diversity that came from one million T cells was considered an underestimate.

The source material was blood. The receptor comes from a human donor in good health. The chain recombines TRBV7-7 with TRBJ2-7; the D gene is possibly TRBD1 (5 bases). CDR3 nucleotide sequence: TGTGCTAGCAGCTTCGAGGTGGGGCGCCCGGACACCTACGAGCAGTACTTC. The encoded protein is CASSFEVGRPDTYEQYF.